This T cell receptor beta chain derives from a study of blood T cell repertoires in COVID-19. At the level of the study: The United States, Italy and Spain supplied acute and convalescent COVID-19 samples. T cells, B-cell-depleted T cells, or PBMCs provided the cDNA or gDNA that served as material.

Per the original data handling: How many nucleated cells were present was estimated from reference gene primer amplification. Data came from immunoSEQ multiplex PCR; TCRdb stores just in-frame clones and leaves some out. D and trimming were read from the DNA, whereas the V and J calls and clone size are those reported in that table. In the table there are about 210,000 clones, 75% to 90% of which are singletons. The CDR3 is made up of 13 amino acids. The V and J ends lost 4 bases and 8 bases respectively, with 12 bases between them. CDR1 and CDR2 from the germline V gene are SGHTA and FQGNSA. The sample comprised peripheral blood. This clonotype was obtained from a man aged 35-49 years with acute or convalescent COVID-19. The V call is TRBV7-2, the J call TRBJ2-1; perhaps TRBD2 as D (5 bases). CDR3 in DNA: TGTGCCAGCAGCTCCACTAGTTACCATGAGCAGTTCTTC. Amino acid sequence: CASSSTSYHEQFF.